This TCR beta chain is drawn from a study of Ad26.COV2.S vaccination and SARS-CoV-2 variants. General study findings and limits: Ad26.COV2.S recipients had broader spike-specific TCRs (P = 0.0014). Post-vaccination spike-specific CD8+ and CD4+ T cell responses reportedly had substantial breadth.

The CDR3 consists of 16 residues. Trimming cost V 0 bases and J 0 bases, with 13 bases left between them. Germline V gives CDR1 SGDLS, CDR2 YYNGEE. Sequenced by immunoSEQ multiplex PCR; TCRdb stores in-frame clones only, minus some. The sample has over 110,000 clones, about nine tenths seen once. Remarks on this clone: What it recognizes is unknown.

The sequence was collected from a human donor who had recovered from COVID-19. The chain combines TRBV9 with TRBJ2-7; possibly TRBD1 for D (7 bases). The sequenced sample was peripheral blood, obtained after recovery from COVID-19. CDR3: CASSVGGTESSYEQYF. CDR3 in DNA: TGTGCCAGCAGCGTAGGCGGGACAGAGAGCTCCTACGAGCAGTACTTC.